This TCR beta chain was sequenced in a study of read filtering for tumor transcriptome and immune sequencing. This clonotype was counted many times. Trimming cost V 4 bases and J 2 bases, with 8 bases left between them. In germline, CDR1 is MNHNY, CDR2 SVGAGI (reference sequence). This CDR3 has 13 residues. The library was built from about 0.4 ug RNA with molecular barcoded adaptors for alpha/delta and beta/gamma chains. TCRdb analysed the reads with MiXCR anew, one entry per CDR3 protein. In the table there are approximately 150,000 distinct CDR3 sequences, 13% of which are singletons. This chain connects TRBV6-6 to TRBJ1-1; D is unclear. Sequencing was performed on a population of CD138-negative cells sorted from bone marrow. The TCR sequence derives from a donor aged 40 or over with multiple myeloma. CDR3 amino acids: CASSSQYNTEAFF. Written as DNA, the CDR3 is TGTGCCAGCAGTTCCCAATACAACACTGAAGCTTTCTTT.